This T cell receptor (beta chain) originates from a study of beta chain features in type 1 diabetes. With regard to this clone: Its antigen is currently unknown.

Study findings and constraints: Insertions were fewer and deletions more numerous at VDJ junctions in type 1 diabetes patients.

Trimming pared 5 bases from V and 4 bases from J, leaving 12 bases between. This CDR3 contains 14 residues. Germline V gene lookup returns CDR1 SGHTA and CDR2 FQGNSA. The entirety of the isolated RNA underwent reverse transcription, so expressed TCRB transcripts were sequenced. This table comes from immunoSEQ multiplex PCR, and its TCRdb copy is limited to in-frame clones, with some not included. The sample lists some 410,000 clones, roughly 11% occurring once. The J gene is TRBJ2-1, the V gene TRBV7-2; D unclear. Sample: naive CD4+ T cells from blood. The TCR originated in a woman aged 18 to 35 in good health. The CDR3 protein is CASSPVGSYNEQFF. The CDR3 nucleotides read TGTGCCAGCAGCCCGGTGGGCAGTTACAATGAGCAGTTCTTC.